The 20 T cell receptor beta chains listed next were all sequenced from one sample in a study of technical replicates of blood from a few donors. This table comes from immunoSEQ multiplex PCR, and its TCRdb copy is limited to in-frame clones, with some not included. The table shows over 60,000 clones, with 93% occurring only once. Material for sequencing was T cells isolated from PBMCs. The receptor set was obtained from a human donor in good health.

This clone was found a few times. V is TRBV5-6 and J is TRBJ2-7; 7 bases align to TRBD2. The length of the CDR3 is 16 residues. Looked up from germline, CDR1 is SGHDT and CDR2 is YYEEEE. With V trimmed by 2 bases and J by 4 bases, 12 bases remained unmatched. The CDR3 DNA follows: TGTGCCAGCAGCTTTTTAGTCGCCGCGGGGGTTTACGAGCAGTACTTC. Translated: CASSFLVAAGVYEQYF.

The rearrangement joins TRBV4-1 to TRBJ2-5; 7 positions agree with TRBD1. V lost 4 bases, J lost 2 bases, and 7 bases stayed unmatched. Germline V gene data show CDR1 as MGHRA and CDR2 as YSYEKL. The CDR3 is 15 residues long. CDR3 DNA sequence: TGCGCCAGCAGCCCAGACAGGGTGGGTCAAGAGACCCAGTACTTC. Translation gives CASSPDRVGQETQYF.

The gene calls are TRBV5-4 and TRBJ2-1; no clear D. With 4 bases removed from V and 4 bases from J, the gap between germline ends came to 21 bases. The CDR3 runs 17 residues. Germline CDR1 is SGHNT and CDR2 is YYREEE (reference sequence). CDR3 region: CASSVSVAGYTYNEQFF. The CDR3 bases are TGTGCCAGCAGCGTGAGTGTCGCAGGTTATACTTACAATGAGCAGTTCTTC.

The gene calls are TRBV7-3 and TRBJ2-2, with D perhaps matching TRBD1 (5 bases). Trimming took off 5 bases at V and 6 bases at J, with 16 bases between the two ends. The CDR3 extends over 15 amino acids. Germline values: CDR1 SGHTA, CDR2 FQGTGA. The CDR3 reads CASSPGRSLPGELFF. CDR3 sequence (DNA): TGTGCCAGCAGCCCAGGGCGTTCTTTGCCCGGGGAGCTGTTTTTT.

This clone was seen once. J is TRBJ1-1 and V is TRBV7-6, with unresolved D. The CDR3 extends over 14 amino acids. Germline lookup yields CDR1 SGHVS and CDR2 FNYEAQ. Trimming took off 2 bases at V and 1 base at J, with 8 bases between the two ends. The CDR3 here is CASSLSGGNTEAFF. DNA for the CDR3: TGTGCCAGCAGCTTAAGTGGAGGGAACACTGAAGCTTTCTTT.

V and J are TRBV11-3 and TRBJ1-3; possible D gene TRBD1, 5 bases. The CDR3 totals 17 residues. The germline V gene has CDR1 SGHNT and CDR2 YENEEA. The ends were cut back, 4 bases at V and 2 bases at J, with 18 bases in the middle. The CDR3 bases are TGTGCCAGCAGCTCCCCTTTCGGGGGTGAGACTGGAAACACCATATATTTT. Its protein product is CASSSPFGGETGNTIYF.

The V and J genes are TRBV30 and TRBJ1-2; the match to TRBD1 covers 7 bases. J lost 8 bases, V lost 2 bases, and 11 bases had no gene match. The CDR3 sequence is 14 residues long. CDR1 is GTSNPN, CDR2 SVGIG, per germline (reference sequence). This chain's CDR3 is CAWSILGGLGGYTF. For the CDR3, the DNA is TGTGCCTGGAGTATCCTAGGGGGCCTTGGGGGCTACACCTTC.

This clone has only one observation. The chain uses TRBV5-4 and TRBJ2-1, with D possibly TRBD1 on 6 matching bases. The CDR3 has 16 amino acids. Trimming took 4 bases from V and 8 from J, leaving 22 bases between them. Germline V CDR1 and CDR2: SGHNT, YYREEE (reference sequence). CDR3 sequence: CASSHTNTDSAHEQFF. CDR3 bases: TGTGCCAGCAGCCACACTAATACGGACAGTGCCCATGAGCAGTTCTTC.

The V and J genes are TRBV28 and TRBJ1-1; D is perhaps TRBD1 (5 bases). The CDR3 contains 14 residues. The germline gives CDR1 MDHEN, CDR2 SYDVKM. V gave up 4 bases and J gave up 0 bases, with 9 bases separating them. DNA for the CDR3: TGTGCCAGCAGTTCCCAGGGTTTGAACACTGAAGCTTTCTTT. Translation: CASSSQGLNTEAFF.

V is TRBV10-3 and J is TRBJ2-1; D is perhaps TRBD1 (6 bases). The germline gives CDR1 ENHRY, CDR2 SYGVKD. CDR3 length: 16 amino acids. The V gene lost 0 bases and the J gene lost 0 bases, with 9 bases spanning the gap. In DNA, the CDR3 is TGTGCCATCAGTGAGTCGGGGGCGGGCTCCTACAATGAGCAGTTCTTC. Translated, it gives CAISESGAGSYNEQFF.

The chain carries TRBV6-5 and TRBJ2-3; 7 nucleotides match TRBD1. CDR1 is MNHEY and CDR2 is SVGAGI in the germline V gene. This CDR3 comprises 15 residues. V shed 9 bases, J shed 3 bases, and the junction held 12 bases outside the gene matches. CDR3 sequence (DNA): TGTGCCAGTACCGCCCACAACAGGGGAACAGATACGCAGTATTTT. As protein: CASTAHNRGTDTQYF.

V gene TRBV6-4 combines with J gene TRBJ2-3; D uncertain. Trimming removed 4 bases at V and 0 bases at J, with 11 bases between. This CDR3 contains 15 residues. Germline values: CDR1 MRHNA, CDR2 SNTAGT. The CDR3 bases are TGTGCCAGCAGTGGCCCTTTTGGCAGCACAGATACGCAGTATTTT. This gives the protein CASSGPFGSTDTQYF.

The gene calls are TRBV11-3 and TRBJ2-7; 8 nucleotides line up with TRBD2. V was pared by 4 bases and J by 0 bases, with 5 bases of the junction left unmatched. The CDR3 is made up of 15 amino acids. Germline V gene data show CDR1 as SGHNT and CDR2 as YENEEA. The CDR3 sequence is CASSSGRANSYEQYF. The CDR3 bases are TGTGCCAGCAGCTCCGGGAGGGCCAACTCCTACGAGCAGTACTTC.

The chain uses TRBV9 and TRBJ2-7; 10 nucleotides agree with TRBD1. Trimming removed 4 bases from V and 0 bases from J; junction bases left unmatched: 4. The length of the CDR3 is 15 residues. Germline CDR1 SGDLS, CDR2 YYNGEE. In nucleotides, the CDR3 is TGTGCCAGCAGCTCGACAGGGGGCCTCTCCTACGAGCAGTACTTC. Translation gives CASSSTGGLSYEQYF.

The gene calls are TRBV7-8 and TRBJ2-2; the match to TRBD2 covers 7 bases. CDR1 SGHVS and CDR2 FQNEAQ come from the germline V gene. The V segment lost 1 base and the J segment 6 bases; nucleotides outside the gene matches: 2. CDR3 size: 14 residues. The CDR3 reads CASSLGAGAGELFF. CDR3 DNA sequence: TGTGCCAGCAGCTTAGGTGCGGGGGCCGGGGAGCTGTTTTTT. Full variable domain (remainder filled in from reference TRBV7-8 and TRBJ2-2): GAGVSQSPRYKVAKRGQDVALRCDPISGHVSLFWYQQALGQGPEFLTYFQNEAQLDKSGLPSDRFFAERPEGSVSTLKIQRTQQEDSAVYLCASSLGAGAGELFFGEGSRLTVL.

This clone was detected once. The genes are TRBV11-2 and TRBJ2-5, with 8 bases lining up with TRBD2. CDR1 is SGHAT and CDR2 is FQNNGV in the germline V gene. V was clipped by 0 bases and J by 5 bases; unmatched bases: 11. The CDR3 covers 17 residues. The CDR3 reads CASSLDVRSGAWETQYF. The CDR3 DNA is TGTGCCAGCAGCTTAGATGTCCGTAGCGGGGCCTGGGAGACCCAGTACTTC.

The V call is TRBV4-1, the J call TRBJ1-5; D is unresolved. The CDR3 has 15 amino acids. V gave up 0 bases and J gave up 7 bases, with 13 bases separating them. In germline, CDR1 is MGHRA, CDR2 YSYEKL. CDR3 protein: CASSQDGGGKQPQHF. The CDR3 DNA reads TGCGCCAGCAGCCAAGATGGTGGAGGTAAGCAGCCCCAGCATTTT.

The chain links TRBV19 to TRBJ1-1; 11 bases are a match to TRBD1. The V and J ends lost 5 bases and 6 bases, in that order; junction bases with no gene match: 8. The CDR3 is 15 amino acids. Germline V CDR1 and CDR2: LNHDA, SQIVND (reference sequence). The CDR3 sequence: CASSVGQGALAEAFF. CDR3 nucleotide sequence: TGTGCCAGTAGTGTCGGACAGGGGGCTTTGGCTGAAGCTTTCTTT. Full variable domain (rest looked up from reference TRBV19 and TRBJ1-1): DGGITQSPKYLFRKEGQNVTLSCEQNLNHDAMYWYRQDPGQGLRLIYYSQIVNDFQKGDIAEGYSVSREKKESFPLTVTSAQKNPTAFYLCASSVGQGALAEAFFGQGTRLTVV.

CDR3 sequence (DNA): TGTGCCAGCAGCTTGGGAACTAGCAATGTCAACAATGAGCAGTTCTTC. Protein sequence: CASSLGTSNVNNEQFF. J is TRBJ2-1 and V is TRBV7-9, with D possibly being TRBD2 (6 bases). The CDR3 length is 16 residues. The germline V gene has CDR1 SEHNR and CDR2 FQNEAQ (reference sequence). V lost 3 bases, J lost 5 bases, and 17 bases lay in between. The full variable domain, completed using reference TRBV7-9 and TRBJ2-1, is DTGVSQNPRHKITKRGQNVTFRCDPISEHNRLYWYRQTLGQGPEFLTYFQNEAQLEKSRLLSDRFSAERPKGSFSTLEIQRTEQGDSAMYLCASSLGTSNVNNEQFFGPGTRLTVL.

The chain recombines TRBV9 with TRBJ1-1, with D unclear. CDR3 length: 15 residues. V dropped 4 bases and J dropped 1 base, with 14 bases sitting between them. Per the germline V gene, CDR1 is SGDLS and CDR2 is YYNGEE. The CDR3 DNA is TGTGCCAGCAGCCCCAAGTCGGAGCCGAACACTGAAGCTTTCTTT. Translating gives CASSPKSEPNTEAFF.